A selection of T cell receptor beta chains follows, all from one sample in a study of spatial heterogeneity in lung cancer. TCRdb reprocessed the 5' RACE reads with MiXCR, giving one entry per CDR3 protein. The data show more than 75,000 distinct CDR3 sequences, with 10% to 15% seen just once and approximately 4.6% held by the top ten. The sequencing here drew on PBMCs, taken at surgery. These receptors originate from a male donor with early-stage non-small cell lung cancer. The CDR3 runs from the conserved cysteine through the conserved F or W. Fields, in order: V gene, J gene, CDR3 protein.

v_call: TRBV7-9; j_call: TRBJ1-5; cdr3_aa: CASRSGGAGPQHF
v_call: TRBV19; j_call: TRBJ1-1; cdr3_aa: CASRGQGARASTEAFF
v_call: TRBV7-9; j_call: TRBJ1-1; cdr3_aa: CAIRNGEAFF
v_call: TRBV5-1; j_call: TRBJ2-3; cdr3_aa: CASSSLGLGSDTQYF
v_call: TRBV6-2/TRBV6-3; j_call: TRBJ2-7; cdr3_aa: CASSYTRDTSYEQYF
v_call: TRBV7-9; j_call: TRBJ2-3; cdr3_aa: CASSWPQGTDTQYF
v_call: TRBV19; j_call: TRBJ2-6; cdr3_aa: CASAPTGANVLTF
v_call: TRBV10-2; j_call: TRBJ2-4; cdr3_aa: CASIDSREMVAKNIQYF
v_call: TRBV7-2; j_call: TRBJ2-1; cdr3_aa: CASSLNPGYNEQFF
v_call: TRBV15; j_call: TRBJ2-1; cdr3_aa: CATSRDSHNEQFF
v_call: TRBV7-8; j_call: TRBJ1-2; cdr3_aa: CASSLETVRGYTF
v_call: TRBV29-1; j_call: TRBJ1-2; cdr3_aa: CSVYIEGHYGYTF
v_call: TRBV18; j_call: TRBJ2-5; cdr3_aa: CASSPPSGGPGETQYF
v_call: TRBV3-1; j_call: TRBJ2-2; cdr3_aa: CAVGQGAGELFF
v_call: TRBV20-1; j_call: TRBJ1-1; cdr3_aa: CSARDNPSRLPHTEAFF
v_call: TRBV24-1; j_call: TRBJ2-5; cdr3_aa: CATSDFTSGETQYF
v_call: TRBV10-1; j_call: TRBJ2-7; cdr3_aa: CASSGDNPAYEQYF
v_call: TRBV6-5; j_call: TRBJ2-3; cdr3_aa: CASSQRGARTDTQYF
v_call: TRBV6-1; j_call: TRBJ2-7; cdr3_aa: CASKDVSYEQYF
v_call: TRBV5-6; j_call: TRBJ2-5; cdr3_aa: CASSHLAGARETQYF
v_call: TRBV12-5; j_call: TRBJ2-2; cdr3_aa: CASAERNTGELFF
v_call: TRBV6-1; j_call: TRBJ1-2; cdr3_aa: CASSVRNGYTF
v_call: TRBV4-1; j_call: TRBJ2-7; cdr3_aa: CASSLGVVYEQYF
v_call: TRBV25-1; j_call: TRBJ2-3; cdr3_aa: CASSDSLAGGVDTHYF
v_call: TRBV20-1; j_call: TRBJ1-2; cdr3_aa: CSARDGQTRNHYGYTF
v_call: TRBV20-1; j_call: TRBJ1-5; cdr3_aa: CSARTGGQGYSNQPQHF
v_call: TRBV6-1; j_call: TRBJ2-1; cdr3_aa: CASSPLGLAGVGGEQFF
v_call: TRBV15; j_call: TRBJ2-1; cdr3_aa: CATSRPTVLEQFF
v_call: TRBV11-2; j_call: TRBJ1-2; cdr3_aa: CASSLTEGWNYGYTF
v_call: TRBV6-1; j_call: TRBJ1-6; cdr3_aa: CASSEREDSYNSPLHF
v_call: TRBV5-1; j_call: TRBJ2-3; cdr3_aa: CATSGVASSTDTQYF
v_call: TRBV6-6; j_call: TRBJ1-1; cdr3_aa: CASSLGQAEAFF
v_call: TRBV30; j_call: TRBJ2-1; cdr3_aa: CAWETSGLYNEQFF
v_call: TRBV2; j_call: TRBJ2-5; cdr3_aa: CASSRVGETQYF
v_call: TRBV6-5; j_call: TRBJ1-1; cdr3_aa: CASSRDRDTEAFF
v_call: TRBV7-6; j_call: TRBJ1-1; cdr3_aa: CASSLESGPGFEAFF
v_call: TRBV2; j_call: TRBJ2-7; cdr3_aa: CASKGTGSYEQYF
v_call: TRBV30; j_call: TRBJ1-1; cdr3_aa: CAWSVGALNTEAFF
v_call: TRBV11-1; j_call: TRBJ2-2; cdr3_aa: CASSLEIWQGVGGELFF
v_call: TRBV7-6; j_call: TRBJ1-5; cdr3_aa: CASSLYGGSYSNQPQHF
v_call: TRBV18; j_call: TRBJ1-1; cdr3_aa: CASSPLRGPNTEAFF
v_call: TRBV29-1; j_call: TRBJ2-3; cdr3_aa: CSVEGTDTQYF
v_call: TRBV5-1; j_call: TRBJ2-2; cdr3_aa: CASTPPPGKNTGELFF
v_call: TRBV23-1; j_call: TRBJ2-1; cdr3_aa: CASSHHSRDSYNEQFF
v_call: TRBV27; j_call: TRBJ2-3; cdr3_aa: CASSWGVSTDTQYF
v_call: TRBV29-1; j_call: TRBJ1-1; cdr3_aa: CSVALRVLDTEAFF
v_call: TRBV5-1; j_call: TRBJ1-1; cdr3_aa: CASSLSGSSTEAFF
v_call: TRBV29-1; j_call: TRBJ2-1; cdr3_aa: CSVEGLAVYNEQFF
v_call: TRBV18; j_call: TRBJ2-7; cdr3_aa: CASSPNRGPYEQYF
v_call: TRBV7-9; j_call: TRBJ1-5; cdr3_aa: CASSLGTGPQPQHF
v_call: TRBV24-1; j_call: TRBJ2-3; cdr3_aa: CATSDAGTPSGGGTDTQYF
v_call: TRBV7-2; j_call: TRBJ2-3; cdr3_aa: CASSLVSSTDTQYF
v_call: TRBV11-2; j_call: TRBJ2-5; cdr3_aa: CASSPTTVFQETQYF
v_call: TRBV3-1; j_call: TRBJ2-4; cdr3_aa: CASRREGARGAKNIQYF
v_call: TRBV6-6; j_call: TRBJ1-1; cdr3_aa: CASSSGTGTENTEAFF
v_call: TRBV29-1; j_call: TRBJ1-2; cdr3_aa: CSVEGTGFVYGYTF
v_call: TRBV20-1; j_call: TRBJ2-3; cdr3_aa: CSAKQPETDTQYF
v_call: TRBV30; j_call: TRBJ2-5; cdr3_aa: CAWTGQGFRTQYF
v_call: TRBV20-1; j_call: TRBJ1-1; cdr3_aa: CSATYGAEAFF
v_call: TRBV29-1; j_call: TRBJ2-7; cdr3_aa: CSVEGGGLAGDDEQYF